These 22 T cell receptor beta chains came from one sample sequenced in a study of T-cell memory formation after mild COVID-19. TCRdb analysed the 5' RACE reads with MiXCR anew, one entry per CDR3 protein. The sample yields 250,000 to 300,000 distinct CDR3 sequences, roughly 15% seen once. The sequencing input was PBMCs or a T cell subset sorted from them (not recorded which). Every receptor here comes from a young man who had mild COVID-19 (a few samples of this study predate the infection). Cell type and time point are not known.

This clonotype was observed a few times. V gene TRBV23-1 combines with J gene TRBJ2-2; no definite D call. TRBV23-1 is an ORF, with its function uncertain. CDR3 size: 16 residues. Trimming left V 1 base short and J 4 bases short, with 13 bases between. The CDR3 loop is CASSQYGVPTTGELFF. CDR3 coding DNA: TGCGCCAGCAGTCAATATGGGGTGCCGACCACCGGGGAGCTGTTTTTT.

This chain uses TRBV20-1 with TRBJ2-7; 7 nucleotides align to TRBD1. Germline CDR1 is DFQATT and CDR2 is SNEGSKA (reference sequence). V was clipped by 1 base and J by 3 bases; unmatched bases: 9. This CDR3 has 15 residues. The CDR3 reads CSARARQGSRYEQYF. The CDR3 nucleotides read TGCAGTGCTAGAGCCCGACAGGGTTCTCGCTACGAGCAGTACTTC.

This clonotype was seen many times. The rearrangement joins TRBV29-1 to TRBJ2-7, with D possibly being TRBD2 (6 bases). Germline V CDR1 and CDR2: SQVTM, ANQGSEA. The CDR3 totals 13 residues. With 7 bases removed from V and 1 base from J, the gap between germline ends came to 14 bases. The CDR3 DNA sequence: TGCAGCGGGGCCGGGGGAGTTTCCTACGAGCAGTACTTC. Translation: CSGAGGVSYEQYF.

In its sample, this clonotype was seen many times. This chain connects TRBV6-5 to TRBJ2-3; perhaps D is TRBD1 or TRBD2 (5 bases each). The CDR3 runs to 14 residues. Trimming took off 6 bases at V and 4 bases at J, with 14 bases between the two ends. From germline, CDR1 is MNHEY and CDR2 SVGAGI. The DNA of the CDR3 is TGTGCCAGCAGGACGGGGCAAGCAGCAGATACGCAGTATTTT. Amino acids: CASRTGQAADTQYF.

Only a few counts were recorded for this clonotype. J is TRBJ2-2 and V is TRBV7-9; D assignment may be TRBD1 or TRBD2 (5 bases each). This CDR3 is built from 16 residues. With 5 bases removed from V and 0 bases from J, the gap between germline ends came to 13 bases. The V gene's germline CDR1 is SEHNR and CDR2 FQNEAQ (reference sequence). The CDR3: CASSGRDGANTGELFF. The CDR3 DNA is TGTGCCAGCAGCGGACGGGACGGAGCGAACACCGGGGAGCTGTTTTTT.

The table lists this clonotype with a few counts. The chain combines TRBV6-2 or TRBV6-3 with TRBJ2-7; D uncertain. Germline assignment: CDR1 MNHEY and CDR2 SVGEGT. Trimming took off 4 bases at V and 5 bases at J, with 6 bases between the two ends. The CDR3 is 11 residues long. The CDR3: CASSLSHEQYV. The CDR3 region has the DNA TGTGCCAGCAGTTTGAGTCACGAGCAGTACGTC.

This chain joins TRBV5-1 and TRBJ1-6; D is undetermined. Germline V gene data show CDR1 as SGHRS and CDR2 as YFSETQ. This CDR3 is built from 14 residues. Trimming removed 4 bases at V and 10 bases at J, with 15 bases between. Here the CDR3 DNA reads TGCGCCAGCAGCCGGGAGGTTATAGGGTCACCCCTCCACTTT. Protein: CASSREVIGSPLHF. The full variable domain, with the rest looked up from reference TRBV5-1 and TRBJ1-6, is KAGVTQTPRYLIKTRGQQVTLSCSPISGHRSVSWYQQTPGQGLQFLFEYFSETQRNKGNFPGRFSGRQFSNSRSEMNVSTLELGDSALYLCASSREVIGSPLHFGNGTRLTVT.

This clonotype has a count of ten or more. The J gene is TRBJ1-5, the V gene TRBV18; D not certain. This CDR3 comprises 15 residues. Trimming left V 3 bases short and J 7 bases short, with 16 bases between. In germline, CDR1 is KGHSH, CDR2 LQKENI. CDR3 sequence (DNA): TGTGCCAGCTCACCTCGAGGGTCCATGAGCCAGCCCCAGCATTTT. It is translated as CASSPRGSMSQPQHF.

This clonotype has at least ten counts. The chain uses TRBV29-1 and TRBJ1-2; no reliable D call. The CDR3 is 8 residues long. V was clipped by 4 bases and J by 8 bases, with 2 bases between them. Germline V gene lookup returns CDR1 SQVTM and CDR2 ANQGSEA. The chain's CDR3 is CSVGGYTF. CDR3 DNA: TGCAGCGTTGGGGGCTACACCTTC.

V usage is TRBV4-3 and J usage is TRBJ1-5, with D possibly TRBD1 on 5 matching bases. The CDR3 extends over 15 amino acids. Germline V gene sequence: CDR1 LGHNA, CDR2 YSLEER. Trimming pared 0 bases from V and 2 bases from J, leaving 8 bases between. The DNA for the CDR3 is TGCGCCAGCAGCCAAGAGTCGGGGGGCAATCAGCCCCAGCATTTT. Encoded protein: CASSQESGGNQPQHF.

The table lists this clonotype with a few counts. The DNA of the CDR3 is TGTGCCAGCAGCTTAAATCCAGCGAACACCGGGGAGCTGTTTTTT. This codes for CASSLNPANTGELFF. The chain has TRBV11-2 and TRBJ2-2; D is undetermined. The germline V gene encodes CDR1 SGHAT and CDR2 FQNNGV. The V gene lost 2 bases and the J gene lost 0 bases, with 7 bases spanning the gap. This CDR3 has 15 amino acids.

In this sample, this clonotype turned up a few times. The chain combines TRBV11-2 with TRBJ2-5; D gene ambiguous. From germline, CDR1 is SGHAT and CDR2 FQNNGV. The V end lost 5 bases, the J end lost 4 bases, and 20 bases lay between the germline ends. The CDR3 extends over 16 amino acids. The CDR3, as DNA: TGTGCCAGCAGCCCCAAGAGAGTATTACCTCTAGAGACCCAGTACTTC. It is translated as CASSPKRVLPLETQYF.

This chain uses TRBV4-3 with TRBJ1-6; tentative D call: TRBD1 (6 bases). Trimming cost V 0 bases and J 6 bases, with 12 bases left between them. The CDR3 runs to 16 residues. The V gene's germline CDR1 is LGHNA and CDR2 YSLEER. The CDR3 reads CASSQDGRGPNSPLHF. The DNA for the CDR3 is TGCGCCAGCAGCCAAGATGGCAGGGGACCTAATTCACCCCTCCACTTT.

This chain connects TRBV7-2 to TRBJ2-1, with D perhaps assigned TRBD1 or TRBD2 (5 bases each). Germline V gene data show CDR1 as SGHTA and CDR2 as FQGNSA. The V gene lost 8 bases and the J gene lost 4 bases, with 15 bases spanning the gap. This CDR3 has 14 residues. CDR3 protein: CASSRDPAYNEQFF. CDR3 in DNA: TGTGCCAGCTCCCGGGACCCAGCGTACAATGAGCAGTTCTTC.

The chain employs TRBV7-8 and TRBJ2-5, with 8 bases that match TRBD1. From germline, CDR1 is SGHVS and CDR2 FQNEAQ. CDR3 length: 15 residues. Losses at the gene ends were 2 bases for V and 1 base for J; bases not matched to a gene: 3. The chain's CDR3 is CASSLRDRSQETQYF. The DNA for the CDR3 is TGTGCCAGCAGCTTACGGGACAGGTCCCAAGAGACCCAGTACTTC.

The rearrangement uses TRBV5-6 and TRBJ1-6; 8 nucleotides match TRBD1. The CDR3 loop spans 16 amino acids. From germline, CDR1 is SGHDT and CDR2 YYEEEE. Germline trimming cut 3 bases from V and 10 bases from J; bases unmatched to any gene: 12. Here the CDR3 reads CASSSLRTGRGSPLHF. In nucleotides, the CDR3 is TGTGCCAGCAGCTCCCTCCGGACAGGGAGGGGGTCACCCCTCCACTTT.

This clonotype was counted between two and nine times. The V and J genes are TRBV20-1 and TRBJ2-7, with 7 bases identical to TRBD1. From germline, CDR1 is DFQATT and CDR2 SNEGSKA (reference sequence). The ends lost 3 bases at V and 10 bases at J; junction bases unmatched: 12. This CDR3 is built from 13 residues. The CDR3 coding sequence is TGCAGTGCTAGGTTTTCGACAGGGTTGGATCAGTACTTC. Translating gives CSARFSTGLDQYF.

This clonotype was detected a few times. The chain couples TRBV7-6 to TRBJ1-1; maybe TRBD1 (6 bases). There are 14 residues in the CDR3. In germline, CDR1 is SGHVS, CDR2 FNYEAQ. V was cut by 3 bases and J by 6 bases, with 14 bases left in between. CDR3 DNA sequence: TGTGCCAGCAGCTTGACAGGCCCTGGGGCTGAAGCTTTCTTT. This encodes CASSLTGPGAEAFF. Full variable domain (remainder filled in from reference TRBV7-6 and TRBJ1-1): GAGVSQSPRYKVTKRGQDVALRCDPISGHVSLYWYRQALGQGPEFLTYFNYEAQQDKSGLPNDRFSAERPEGSISTLTIQRTEQRDSAMYRCASSLTGPGAEAFFGQGTRLTVV.

The V and J genes are TRBV7-9 and TRBJ1-5; D unclear. The ends were cut back, 8 bases at V and 7 bases at J, with 12 bases in the middle. The CDR3 extends over 12 amino acids. Per the germline V gene, CDR1 is SEHNR and CDR2 is FQNEAQ (reference sequence). CDR3 in DNA: TGTGCCAGCGGAGGAACCGGCCAGCCCCAGCATTTT. Amino acids: CASGGTGQPQHF.

The chain recombines TRBV7-2 with TRBJ2-3; TRBD1 agrees at 9 bases. CDR3 size: 16 residues. Germline assignment: CDR1 SGHTA and CDR2 FQGNSA. J gave up 3 bases and V 3 bases, and 7 bases lay outside the gene matches. The CDR3 loop is CASSFVGTGSTDTQYF. The DNA of the CDR3 is TGTGCCAGCAGCTTTGTCGGGACAGGGAGTACAGATACGCAGTATTTT.

The gene calls are TRBV4-3 and TRBJ2-7; D is unresolved. CDR3 size: 14 residues. V was cut by 1 base and J by 3 bases, with 10 bases left in between. Per the germline V gene, CDR1 is LGHNA and CDR2 is YSLEER. The CDR3 DNA reads TGCGCCAGCAGCCAAGCTTCCAGCAGCTACGAGCAGTACTTC. This gives the protein CASSQASSSYEQYF.

This clonotype came up a few times. The rearrangement uses TRBV12-3 or TRBV12-4 and TRBJ2-3; D is unresolved. V lost 3 bases, J lost 0 bases, and 19 bases lay in between. This CDR3 is built from 18 residues. The DNA of the CDR3 is TGTGCCAGCAGTTTTCTCCTAAACAGTCGAACTAGCACAGATACGCAGTATTTT. It encodes CASSFLLNSRTSTDTQYF.